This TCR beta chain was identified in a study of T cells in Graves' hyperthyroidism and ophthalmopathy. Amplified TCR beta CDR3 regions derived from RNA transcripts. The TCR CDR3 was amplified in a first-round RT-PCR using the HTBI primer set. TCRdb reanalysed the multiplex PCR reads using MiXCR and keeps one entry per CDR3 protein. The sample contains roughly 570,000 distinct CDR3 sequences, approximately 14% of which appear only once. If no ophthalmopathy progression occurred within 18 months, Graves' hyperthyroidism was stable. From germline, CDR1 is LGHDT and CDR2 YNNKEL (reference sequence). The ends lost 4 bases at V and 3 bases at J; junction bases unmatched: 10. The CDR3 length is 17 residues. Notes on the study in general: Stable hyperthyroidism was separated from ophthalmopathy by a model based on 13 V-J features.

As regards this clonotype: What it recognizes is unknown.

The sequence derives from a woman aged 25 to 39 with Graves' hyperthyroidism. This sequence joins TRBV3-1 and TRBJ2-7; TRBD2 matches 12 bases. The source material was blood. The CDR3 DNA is TGTGCCAGCAGCCCCCGGCTAGCGGGAGGGCCCGACTACGAGCAGTACTTC. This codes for CASSPRLAGGPDYEQYF.